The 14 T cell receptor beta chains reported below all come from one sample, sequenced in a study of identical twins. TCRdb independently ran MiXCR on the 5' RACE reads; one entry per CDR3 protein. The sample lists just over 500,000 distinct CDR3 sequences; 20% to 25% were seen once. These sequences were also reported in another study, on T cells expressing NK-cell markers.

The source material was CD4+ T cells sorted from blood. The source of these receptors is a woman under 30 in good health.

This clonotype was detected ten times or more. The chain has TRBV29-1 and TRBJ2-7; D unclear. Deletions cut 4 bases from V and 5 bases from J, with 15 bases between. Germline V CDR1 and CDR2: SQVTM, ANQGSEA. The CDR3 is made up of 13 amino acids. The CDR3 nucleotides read TGCAGCGTTGTTCGTCCTTCGGAGCACGAGCAGTACTTC. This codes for CSVVRPSEHEQYF.

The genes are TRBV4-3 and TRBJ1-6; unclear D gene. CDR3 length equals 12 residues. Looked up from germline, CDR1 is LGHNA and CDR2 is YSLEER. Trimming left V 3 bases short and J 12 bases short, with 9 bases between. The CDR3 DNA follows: TGCGCCAGCAGCCAGCCGTCAGGACCCCTCCACTTT. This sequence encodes CASSQPSGPLHF.

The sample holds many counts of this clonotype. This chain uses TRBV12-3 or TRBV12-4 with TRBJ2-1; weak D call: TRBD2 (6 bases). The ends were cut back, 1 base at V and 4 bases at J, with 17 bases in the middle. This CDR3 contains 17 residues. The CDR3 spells CASSLVAWASEYNEQFF. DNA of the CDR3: TGTGCCAGCAGTTTAGTGGCTTGGGCTAGCGAGTACAATGAGCAGTTCTTC.

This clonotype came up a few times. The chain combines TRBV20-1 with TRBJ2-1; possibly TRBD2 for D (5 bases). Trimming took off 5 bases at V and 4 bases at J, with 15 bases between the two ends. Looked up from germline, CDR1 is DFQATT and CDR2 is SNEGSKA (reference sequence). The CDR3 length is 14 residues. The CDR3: CSAWIANGYNEQFF. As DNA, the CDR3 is TGCAGTGCTTGGATAGCGAATGGTTACAATGAGCAGTTCTTC.

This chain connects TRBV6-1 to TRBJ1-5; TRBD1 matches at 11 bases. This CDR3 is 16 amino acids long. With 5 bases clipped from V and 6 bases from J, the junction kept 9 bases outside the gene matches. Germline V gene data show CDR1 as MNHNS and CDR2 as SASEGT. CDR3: CASSHGTGGRFQPQHF. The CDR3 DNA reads TGTGCCAGCAGTCATGGGACAGGGGGAAGGTTTCAGCCCCAGCATTTT.

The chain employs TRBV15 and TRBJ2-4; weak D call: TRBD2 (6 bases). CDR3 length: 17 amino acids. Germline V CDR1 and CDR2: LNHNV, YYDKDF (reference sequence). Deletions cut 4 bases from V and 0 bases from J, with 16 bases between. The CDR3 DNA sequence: TGTGCCACCAGCATCAGAAGGGAGGCACAAGCCAAAAACATTCAGTACTTC. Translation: CATSIRREAQAKNIQYF.

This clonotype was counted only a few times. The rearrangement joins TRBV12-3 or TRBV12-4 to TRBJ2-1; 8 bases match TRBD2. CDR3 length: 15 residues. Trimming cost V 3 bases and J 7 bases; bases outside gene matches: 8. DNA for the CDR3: TGTGCCAGCAGTTTTTTGCGGGGGGAACAGAATGAGCAGTTCTTC. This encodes CASSFLRGEQNEQFF.

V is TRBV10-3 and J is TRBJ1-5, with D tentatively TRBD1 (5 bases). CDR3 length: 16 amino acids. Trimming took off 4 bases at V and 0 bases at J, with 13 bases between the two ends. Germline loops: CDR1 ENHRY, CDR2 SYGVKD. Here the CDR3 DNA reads TGTGCCATCAGTGGGCAGGGAGATCTTAGCAATCAGCCCCAGCATTTT. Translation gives CAISGQGDLSNQPQHF.

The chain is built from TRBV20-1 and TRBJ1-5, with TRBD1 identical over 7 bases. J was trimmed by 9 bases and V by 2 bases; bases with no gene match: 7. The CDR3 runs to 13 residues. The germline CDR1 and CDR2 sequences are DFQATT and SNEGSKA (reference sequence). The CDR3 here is CSARRTGPLPQHF. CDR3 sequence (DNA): TGCAGTGCTAGACGGACAGGCCCTTTGCCCCAGCATTTT.

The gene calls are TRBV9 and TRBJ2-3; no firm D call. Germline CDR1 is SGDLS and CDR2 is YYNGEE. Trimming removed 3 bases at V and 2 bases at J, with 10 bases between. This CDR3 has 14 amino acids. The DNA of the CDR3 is TGTGCCAGCAGCGCGGCTCGGGCCACAGATACGCAGTATTTT. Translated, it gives CASSAARATDTQYF.

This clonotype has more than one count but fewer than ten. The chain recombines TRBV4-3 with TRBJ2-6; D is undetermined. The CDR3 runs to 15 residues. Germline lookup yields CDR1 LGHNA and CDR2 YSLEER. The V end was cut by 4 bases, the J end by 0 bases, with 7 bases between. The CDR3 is CASSPLSSGANVLTF. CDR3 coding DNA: TGCGCCAGCAGCCCCTTAAGCTCTGGGGCCAACGTCCTGACTTTC.

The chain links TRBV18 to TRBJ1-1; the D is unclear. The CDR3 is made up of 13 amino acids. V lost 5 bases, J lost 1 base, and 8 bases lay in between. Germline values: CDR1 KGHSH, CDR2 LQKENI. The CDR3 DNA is TGTGCCAGCTCATCACAAGCGAACACTGAAGCTTTCTTT. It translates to CASSSQANTEAFF.

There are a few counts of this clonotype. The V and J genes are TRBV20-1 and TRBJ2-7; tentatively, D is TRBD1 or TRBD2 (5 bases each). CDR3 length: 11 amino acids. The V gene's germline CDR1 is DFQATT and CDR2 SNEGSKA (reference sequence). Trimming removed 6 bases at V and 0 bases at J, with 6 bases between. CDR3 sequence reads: CSAGVSYEQYF. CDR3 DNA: TGCAGTGCGGGGGTCTCCTACGAGCAGTACTTC.

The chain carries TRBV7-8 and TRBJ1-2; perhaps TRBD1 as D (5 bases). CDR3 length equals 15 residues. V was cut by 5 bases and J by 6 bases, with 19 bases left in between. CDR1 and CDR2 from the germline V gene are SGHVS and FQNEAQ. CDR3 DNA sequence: TGTGCCAGCAGCCCCAGTGGACACCCTACCGATGGCTACACCTTC. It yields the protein CASSPSGHPTDGYTF.